Detailed here is one T cell receptor beta chain. Its specificity is not known. One entry per CDR3 protein results from TCRdb running MiXCR on the 5' RACE reads. This table holds 110,000 or so distinct CDR3 sequences, approximately 22% found once. Trimming removed 0 bases from V and 5 bases from J, with 16 bases in between. CDR3 size: 16 residues. The germline V gene encodes CDR1 MNHEY and CDR2 SVGAGI. The sample is drawn from a study of T-cell memory formation after mild COVID-19. Study conclusions and caveats: A balance of CD4 and CD8 characterized clones contracting day 15 to 85, whereas later expanders leaned CD4+. Researchers found some responding clones in pre-infection memory, a sign that cross-reactive memory joined.

The specimen sequenced was PBMCs or a T cell subset sorted from them (not recorded which). This receptor was obtained from a man younger than 35 who had mild COVID-19 (a few samples of this study predate the infection). Cell type and time point are not known. V is TRBV6-5 and J is TRBJ1-2, with D possibly TRBD1 on 5 matching bases. The CDR3 DNA follows: TGTGCCAGCAGTTACTCGATCACAGGTGGAGGGTATGGCTACACCTTC. It yields the protein CASSYSITGGGYGYTF.